This T cell receptor (beta chain) was sequenced during a study of blood T cell repertoires in COVID-19. V lost 3 bases to trimming and J lost 6 bases, with 12 bases between them. The CDR3 has 14 residues. Germline CDR1 and CDR2: SGHRS and YFSETQ. Assay: immunoSEQ multiplex PCR; the TCRdb copy retains only in-frame clones and omits some. The sample yields some 190,000 clones, 80% seen once. The sequenced sample consisted of PBMCs or T cells enriched from blood (not recorded which). The sequence came from a man between 60 and 75 years old who had been exposed to COVID-19. This chain connects TRBV5-1 to TRBJ2-2, with a possible D match to TRBD2 (6 bases). This CDR3 is CASSSPGGSGELFF. The CDR3 DNA is TGCGCCAGCAGCTCCCCCGGGGGTTCCGGGGAGCTGTTTTTT.